The following is a TCR beta chain sequence with its context. The antigen is undetermined. TCRdb keeps only in-frame clones here, not all; method: immunoSEQ multiplex PCR. The repertoire holds about 38,000 clones, with around 82% as singletons. The data are from a study of a mutant IDH1 vaccine in newly diagnosed glioma. Study overall: Patients received vaccination from 4-6 weeks after radiotherapy alone, or with temozolomide cycles. Treated patients showed a male proportion of around 60%, a female proportion of around 40%, and a mean age of approximately 40 years.

Study-wide results and limits: Pseudoprogression apparently tracked independently of changes in top peripheral T cell clonotypes.

Time point noted: week 5, during vaccination. Doses consisted of 300 ug of mutant IDH1 20-mer peptide each, paired with topical imiquimod. The receptor comes from a man aged 35 to 55 with glioma. The sample consisted of PBMCs, taken from a glioma patient whose treatment included an IDH1 peptide vaccine.

The CDR3 DNA is TGTGCCAGCTCACCCAGGGTTTCAACTAATGAAAAACTGTTTTTT. Residues: CASSPRVSTNEKLFF. The V call is TRBV18, the J call TRBJ1-4; tentative D call: TRBD1 (5 bases). This CDR3 is 15 amino acids long. V was shortened by 3 bases and J by 0 bases, with 8 bases between the two germline ends. Germline values: CDR1 KGHSH, CDR2 LQKENI.